The clone carrying this TCR beta chain was counted a few times. What it binds is not known. This record comes from a study of post-analysis software for immune sequencing data. Study results and limitations: Four or five TRBV segments were more frequent in patients than controls; TRBV5-6, TRBV5-1 and TRBV20-1 belonged to this group.

The authors incorporated unique molecular identifiers into the TCR beta cDNA libraries. TCRdb passed the PCR reads through MiXCR, listing each CDR3 protein once. The sample shows over 300,000 distinct CDR3 sequences, roughly 35% of them seen only once. The CDR3 extends over 14 amino acids. Trimming removed 2 bases from V and 3 bases from J, with 9 bases in between. Germline CDR1 and CDR2: SGHRS and YFSETQ. Material for sequencing was blood. The V call is TRBV5-1, the J call TRBJ2-1; D is unclear. The clonotype was recovered from a girl aged 5-17 years with multiple sclerosis. In DNA, the CDR3 is TGCGCCAGCAGCTTCGCTAACTACTACAATGAGCAGTTCTTC. Its translation: CASSFANYYNEQFF.